This T cell receptor beta chain was sequenced for a study of blood T cell repertoires in COVID-19. Study details: Samples representing acute and convalescent COVID-19 were sourced from the United States, Italy and Spain. PBMCs, B-cell-depleted T cells, or T cells provided the cDNA or gDNA that made up the material.

The CDR3 length is 14 residues. With 4 bases removed from V and 3 bases from J, the gap between germline ends came to 12 bases. The V gene's germline CDR1 is SNHLY and CDR2 FYNNEI. Methods used by the authors: Amplifying reference gene primers gave estimates of nucleated cell counts. Here immunoSEQ multiplex PCR was the method, and the copy in TCRdb shows in-frame clones only, minus some. From that table come the V and J calls and clone size; the DNA was used to work out D and trimming. The sample records some 300,000 clones, 88% being singletons. The sequenced sample consisted of peripheral blood. This clonotype originated in a young woman who had recovered from COVID-19. This chain links TRBV2 with TRBJ1-2, with a weak D call TRBD1 (5 bases). Written as DNA, the CDR3 is TGTGCCAGCAGTGCCCGGGGGAGGGACTATGGCTACACCTTC. Protein product: CASSARGRDYGYTF.